This TCR beta chain appears in the sequencing data of a study of T-cell reconstitution after alpha-beta-depleted transplantation in children. This clonotype was recorded at least ten times. For TCRbeta, the library was prepared with unique molecular identifiers. TCRdb processed the PCR reads anew with MiXCR; each CDR3 protein has one entry. The repertoire consists of a few hundred thousand distinct CDR3 sequences, with 9% to 10% occurring once and the leading ten covering over 4.5%. Unmatched junction bases numbered 5, after V lost 0 bases and J lost 5 bases. Germline V gene sequence: CDR1 SGHAT, CDR2 FQNNGV. The CDR3 is made up of 15 amino acids.

The chain employs TRBV11-2 and TRBJ1-1; 8 bases are shared with TRBD1. The TCR was taken from a human donor who donated a stem cell graft to a child with SCID. The sample was PBMCs from the stem cell graft donor, taken from the stem cell graft. CDR3 protein: CASSLETGVGTEAFF. The DNA for the CDR3 is TGTGCCAGCAGCTTAGAGACAGGGGTTGGGACTGAAGCTTTCTTT. The variable domain in full, completed from reference TRBV11-2 and TRBJ1-1, reads EAGVAQSPRYKIIEKRQSVAFWCNPISGHATLYWYQQILGQGPKLLIQFQNNGVVDDSQLPKDRFSAERLKGVDSTLKIQPAKLEDSAVYLCASSLETGVGTEAFFGQGTRLTVV.